These 8 T cell receptor beta chains originate from one sample sequenced in a study of T cell changes during pregnancy in multiple sclerosis. Assay: immunoSEQ multiplex PCR; the TCRdb copy retains only in-frame clones and omits some. The sample lists approximately 98,000 clones; 92% were seen once. Sequenced here: peripheral blood, sampled after pregnancy. The origin of the receptors is a female donor in good health, enrolled as a control in a pregnancy study.

The chain joins TRBV2 to TRBJ2-7, with 8 bases matching TRBD1. V gave up 6 bases and J gave up 4 bases; unmatched junction bases: 8. CDR1 and CDR2 (germline): SNHLY, FYNNEI. The CDR3 runs to 14 residues. CDR3 amino acids: CASSQGAVKYEQYF. In DNA, the CDR3 is TGTGCCAGCAGCCAGGGGGCGGTTAAGTACGAGCAGTACTTC. The variable domain in full, with the rest retrieved from reference TRBV2 and TRBJ2-7, is EPEVTQTPSHQVTQMGQEVILRCVPISNHLYFYWYRQILGQKVEFLVSFYNNEISEKSEIFDDQFSVERPDGSNFTLKIRSTKLEDSAMYFCASSQGAVKYEQYFGPGTRLTVT.

The sample holds one count of this clone. V and J are TRBV6-1 and TRBJ2-1, with 7 bases lining up with TRBD1. V lost 2 bases, J lost 7 bases, and 8 bases stayed unmatched. Germline loops: CDR1 MNHNS, CDR2 SASEGT. The CDR3 spans 15 residues. The DNA of the CDR3 is TGTGCCAGCAGTGAAAGGAGGACAGGAATAAATGAGCAGTTCTTC. Its protein product is CASSERRTGINEQFF.

This clone was observed once. The genes are TRBV28 and TRBJ1-2, with 10 positions matching TRBD1. In germline, CDR1 is MDHEN, CDR2 SYDVKM. The CDR3 is made up of 16 amino acids. V was pared by 0 bases and J by 6 bases, with 7 bases of the junction left unmatched. Here the CDR3 reads CASSLWTGTGVDGYTF. The CDR3 DNA reads TGTGCCAGCAGTTTATGGACCGGGACAGGGGTGGATGGCTACACCTTC.

The V gene is TRBV30, the J gene TRBJ2-3; TRBD1 is a possible D gene (5 bases). This CDR3 has 12 residues. Trimming cost V 4 bases and J 2 bases, with 7 bases left between them. From germline, CDR1 is GTSNPN and CDR2 SVGIG (reference sequence). CDR3 loop: CAWTGNTDTQYF. The CDR3 DNA reads as TGTGCCTGGACAGGGAACACAGATACGCAGTATTTT.

This chain connects TRBV27 to TRBJ2-7; tentatively, D is TRBD1 (6 bases). Germline V gene sequence: CDR1 MNHEY, CDR2 SMNVEV (reference sequence). V shed 5 bases and J shed 6 bases, with 11 bases lying between them. This CDR3 is 12 amino acids long. The CDR3 sequence: CASSTGFGEQYF. CDR3 DNA: TGTGCCAGCAGTACAGGGTTCGGCGAGCAGTACTTC.

The chain recombines TRBV6-5 with TRBJ2-7; 8 bases line up with TRBD1. The J segment lost 0 bases and the V segment lost 2 bases, leaving 3 bases of the junction unmatched. From germline, CDR1 is MNHEY and CDR2 SVGAGI. This CDR3 has 15 amino acids. CDR3 region: CASSYRDRYSYEQYF. The DNA for the CDR3 is TGTGCCAGCAGTTACCGGGACAGGTACTCCTACGAGCAGTACTTC.

The V gene is TRBV21-1, the J gene TRBJ2-3; the table's D call, TRBD1, has no DNA check behind it. TRBV21-1 is listed as a pseudogene. The CDR3 contains 20 residues. CDR3 DNA: TGTGCCAGCAGCCAAGATGGGACAGTAAGTTGTCCTAAGGCCACAGATACGCAGTATTTT. Encoded protein: CASSQDGTVSCPKATDTQYF.

The chain links TRBV6-5 to TRBJ2-7; D gene unclear. Per the germline V gene, CDR1 is MNHEY and CDR2 is SVGAGI. The CDR3 is 11 amino acids. V dropped 3 bases and J dropped 4 bases, with 4 bases sitting between them. The CDR3 protein is CASSYIYEQYF. As DNA, the CDR3 is TGTGCCAGCAGTTATATTTACGAGCAGTACTTC.